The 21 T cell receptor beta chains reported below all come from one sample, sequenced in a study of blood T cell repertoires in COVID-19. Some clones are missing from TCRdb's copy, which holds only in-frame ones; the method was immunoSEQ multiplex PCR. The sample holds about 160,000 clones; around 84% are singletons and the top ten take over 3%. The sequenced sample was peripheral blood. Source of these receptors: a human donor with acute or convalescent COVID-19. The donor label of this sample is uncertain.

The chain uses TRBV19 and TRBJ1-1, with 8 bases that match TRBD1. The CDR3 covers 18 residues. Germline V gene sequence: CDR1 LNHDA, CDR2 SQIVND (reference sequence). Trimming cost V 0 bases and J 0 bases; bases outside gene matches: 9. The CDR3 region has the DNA TGTGCCAGTAGTATAGAAGCACAGGGGGACTTCATGAACACTGAAGCTTTCTTT. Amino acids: CASSIEAQGDFMNTEAFF.

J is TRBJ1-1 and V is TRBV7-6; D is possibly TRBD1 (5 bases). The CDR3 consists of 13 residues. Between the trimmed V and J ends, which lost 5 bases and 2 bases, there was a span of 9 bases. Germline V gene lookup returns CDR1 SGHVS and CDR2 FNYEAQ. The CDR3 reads CASSPGTNTEAFF. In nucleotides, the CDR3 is TGTGCCAGCAGCCCCGGGACTAACACTGAAGCTTTCTTT.

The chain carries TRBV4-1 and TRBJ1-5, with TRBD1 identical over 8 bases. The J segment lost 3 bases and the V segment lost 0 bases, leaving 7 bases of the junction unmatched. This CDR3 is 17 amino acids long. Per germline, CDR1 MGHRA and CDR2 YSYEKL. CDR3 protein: CASSQDPGQGINQPQHF. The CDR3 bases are TGCGCCAGCAGCCAAGATCCCGGACAGGGAATCAATCAGCCCCAGCATTTT.

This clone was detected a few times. The CDR3 sequence is CASSLAGPAGGSYGYTF. In DNA, the CDR3 is TGTGCCAGCAGCTTAGCCGGACCGGCGGGGGGTAGCTATGGCTACACCTTC. This chain connects TRBV7-2 to TRBJ1-2; weak D call: TRBD1 (5 bases). Trimming cost V 0 bases and J 4 bases, with 18 bases left between them. This CDR3 is 17 amino acids long. Germline V gene data show CDR1 as SGHTA and CDR2 as FQGNSA.

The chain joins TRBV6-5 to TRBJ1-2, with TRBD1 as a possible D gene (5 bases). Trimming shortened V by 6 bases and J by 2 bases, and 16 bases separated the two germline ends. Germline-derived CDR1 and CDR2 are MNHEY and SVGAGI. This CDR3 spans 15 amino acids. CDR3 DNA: TGTGCCAGCAGGTGGCCGGGACTTCAGAACTATGGCTACACCTTC. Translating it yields CASRWPGLQNYGYTF.

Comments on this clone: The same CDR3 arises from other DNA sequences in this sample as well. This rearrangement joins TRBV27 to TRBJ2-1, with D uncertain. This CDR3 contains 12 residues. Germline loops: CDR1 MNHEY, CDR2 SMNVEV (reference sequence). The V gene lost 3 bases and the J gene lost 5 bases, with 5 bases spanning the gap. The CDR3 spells CASSFPNNEQFF. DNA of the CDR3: TGTGCCAGCAGTTTTCCAAACAATGAGCAGTTCTTC.

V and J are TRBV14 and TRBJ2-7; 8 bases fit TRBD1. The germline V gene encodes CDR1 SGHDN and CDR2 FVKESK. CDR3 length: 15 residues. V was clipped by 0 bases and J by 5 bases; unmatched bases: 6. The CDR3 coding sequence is TGTGCCAGCAGCCAAGATTGGACAGGGTTCGACGAGCAGTACTTC. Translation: CASSQDWTGFDEQYF.

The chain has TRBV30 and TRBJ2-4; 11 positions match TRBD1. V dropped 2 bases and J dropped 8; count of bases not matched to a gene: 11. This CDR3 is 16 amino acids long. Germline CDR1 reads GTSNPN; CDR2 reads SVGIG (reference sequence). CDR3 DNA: TGTGCCTGGAGTCCCCCGGACAGGGGGCGATTGGACATTCAGTACTTC. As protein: CAWSPPDRGRLDIQYF. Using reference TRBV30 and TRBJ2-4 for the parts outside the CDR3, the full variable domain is SQTIHQWPATLVQPVGSPLSLECTVEGTSNPNLYWYRQAAGRGLQLLFYSVGIGQISSEVPQNLSASRPQDRQFILSSKKLLLSDSGFYLCAWSPPDRGRLDIQYFGAGTRLSVL.

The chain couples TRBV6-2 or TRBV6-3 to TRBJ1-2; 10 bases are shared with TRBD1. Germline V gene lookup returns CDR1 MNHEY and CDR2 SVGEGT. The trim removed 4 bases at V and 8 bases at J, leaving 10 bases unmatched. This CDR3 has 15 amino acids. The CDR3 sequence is CASSFRQGALDGYTF. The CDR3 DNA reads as TGTGCCAGCAGTTTCCGACAGGGGGCGCTTGACGGCTACACCTTC.

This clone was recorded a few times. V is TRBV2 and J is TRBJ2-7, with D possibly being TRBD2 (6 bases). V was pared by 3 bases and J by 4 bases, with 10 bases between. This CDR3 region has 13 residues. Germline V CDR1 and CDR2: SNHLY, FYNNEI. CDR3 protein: CASSDQEGYEQYF. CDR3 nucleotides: TGTGCCAGCAGTGATCAGGAGGGGTACGAGCAGTACTTC.

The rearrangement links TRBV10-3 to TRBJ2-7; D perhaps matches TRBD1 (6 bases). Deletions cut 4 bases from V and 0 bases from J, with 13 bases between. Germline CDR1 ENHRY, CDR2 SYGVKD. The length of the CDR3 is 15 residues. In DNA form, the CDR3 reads TGTGCCATCAGTGGGACAGCTCCTCTCTCCTACGAGCAGTACTTC. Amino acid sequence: CAISGTAPLSYEQYF.

CDR3 in DNA: TGTGCCAGCAGCGCGGACAGAGTACCTACCTACGAGCAGTACTTC. Translation: CASSADRVPTYEQYF. The rearrangement joins TRBV11-1 to TRBJ2-7, with a possible D match to TRBD1 (6 bases). V was clipped by 5 bases and J by 2 bases, with 16 bases between them. CDR1 SGHAT and CDR2 FQDESV come from the germline V gene (reference sequence). CDR3 length equals 15 residues.

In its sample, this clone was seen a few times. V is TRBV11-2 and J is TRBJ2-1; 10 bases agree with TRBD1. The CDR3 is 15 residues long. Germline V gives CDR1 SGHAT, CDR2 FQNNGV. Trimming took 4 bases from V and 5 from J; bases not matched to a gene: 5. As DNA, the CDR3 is TGTGCCAGCAGCTCCGACAGGGGGCTCAACAATGAGCAGTTCTTC. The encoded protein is CASSSDRGLNNEQFF. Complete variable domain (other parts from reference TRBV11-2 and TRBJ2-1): EAGVAQSPRYKIIEKRQSVAFWCNPISGHATLYWYQQILGQGPKLLIQFQNNGVVDDSQLPKDRFSAERLKGVDSTLKIQPAKLEDSAVYLCASSSDRGLNNEQFFGPGTRLTVL.

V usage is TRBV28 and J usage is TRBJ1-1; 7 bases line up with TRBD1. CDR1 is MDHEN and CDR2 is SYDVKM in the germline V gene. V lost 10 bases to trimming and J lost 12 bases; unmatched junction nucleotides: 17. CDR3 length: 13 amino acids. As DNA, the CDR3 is TGTGCCACCTCCCTTAGCAAGGGGGCTTCGTCTTTCTTT. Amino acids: CATSLSKGASSFF.

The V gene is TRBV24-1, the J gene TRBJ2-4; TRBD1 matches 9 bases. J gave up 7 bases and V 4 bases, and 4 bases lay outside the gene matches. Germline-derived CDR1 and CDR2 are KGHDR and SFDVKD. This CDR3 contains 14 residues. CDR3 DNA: TGTGCCACCAGTGACAAAGGACAGGGGAACATTCAGTACTTC. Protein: CATSDKGQGNIQYF.

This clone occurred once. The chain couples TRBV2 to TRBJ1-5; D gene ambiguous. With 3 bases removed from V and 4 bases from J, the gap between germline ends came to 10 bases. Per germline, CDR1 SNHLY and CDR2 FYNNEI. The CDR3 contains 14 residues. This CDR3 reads CASSEWAQNQPQHF. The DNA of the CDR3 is TGTGCCAGCAGTGAGTGGGCCCAAAATCAGCCCCAGCATTTT.

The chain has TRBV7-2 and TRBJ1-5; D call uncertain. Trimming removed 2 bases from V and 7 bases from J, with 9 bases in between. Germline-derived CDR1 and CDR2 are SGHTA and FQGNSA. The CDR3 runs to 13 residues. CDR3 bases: TGTGCCAGCAGCTTAAAGGTCAGGCAGCCCCAGCATTTT. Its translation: CASSLKVRQPQHF.

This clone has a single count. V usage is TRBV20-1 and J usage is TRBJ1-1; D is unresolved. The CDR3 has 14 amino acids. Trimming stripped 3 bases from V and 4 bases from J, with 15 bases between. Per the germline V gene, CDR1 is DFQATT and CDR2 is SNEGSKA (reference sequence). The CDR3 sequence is CSASYNRGSTEAFF. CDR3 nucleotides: TGCAGTGCTAGTTATAATCGGGGAAGCACTGAAGCTTTCTTT.

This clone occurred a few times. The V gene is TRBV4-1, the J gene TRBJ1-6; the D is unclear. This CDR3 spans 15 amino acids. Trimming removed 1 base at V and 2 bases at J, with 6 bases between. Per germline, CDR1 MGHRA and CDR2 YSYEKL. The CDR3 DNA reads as TGCGCCAGCAGCCAAGCTAGTACCTATAATTCACCCCTCCACTTT. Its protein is CASSQASTYNSPLHF.

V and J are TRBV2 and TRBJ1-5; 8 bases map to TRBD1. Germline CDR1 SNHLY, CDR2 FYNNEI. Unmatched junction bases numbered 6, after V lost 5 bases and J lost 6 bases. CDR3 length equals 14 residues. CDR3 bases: TGTGCCAGCAGTACAGGGGGGTTGGGTCAGCCCCAGCATTTT. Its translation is CASSTGGLGQPQHF.

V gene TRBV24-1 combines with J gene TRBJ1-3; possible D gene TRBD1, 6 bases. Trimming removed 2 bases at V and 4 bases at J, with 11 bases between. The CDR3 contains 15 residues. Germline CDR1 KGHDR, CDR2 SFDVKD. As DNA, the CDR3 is TGTGCCACCAGTGATTGGACAGCTAGCGGAAACACCATATATTTT. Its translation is CATSDWTASGNTIYF.